One and the same sample provided the 24 T cell receptor beta chains below, sequenced in a study of regulatory T cells in long-lasting Graves disease. Time point meaning: newly diagnosed GD, antithyroid drugs for less than 3 months. PBMC-extracted RNA yielded the TCR library. Assembly of TCR beta libraries relied on iRepertoire HTBI primers together with Arm-PCR of CDR3 regions. One entry per CDR3 protein, called by TCRdb with MiXCR from the multiplex PCR reads. The sample lists roughly 400,000 distinct CDR3 sequences; roughly 17% were seen once. Separately, the same data were catalogued under a study of T cells in Graves' hyperthyroidism and ophthalmopathy.

The source was peripheral blood mononuclear cells (PBMCs), collected at new diagnosis, from a patient treated with antithyroid drugs. Receptors were obtained from a woman under 30 with Graves disease.

This clonotype was observed a single time. This chain joins TRBV28 and TRBJ1-2; a weak D match, TRBD1 (6 bases). Germline loops: CDR1 MDHEN, CDR2 SYDVKM. The CDR3 length is 13 residues. With 2 bases removed from V and 7 bases from J, the gap between germline ends came to 11 bases. CDR3 bases: TGTGCCAGCAGTTTAGGGGGCCTAAGTGGCTACACCTTC. Its protein product is CASSLGGLSGYTF.

This clonotype was counted many times. The chain links TRBV3-1 to TRBJ1-2; TRBD1 aligns across 9 bases. The CDR3 runs 13 residues. Germline assignment: CDR1 LGHDT and CDR2 YNNKEL (reference sequence). J lost 10 bases, V lost 3 bases, and 6 bases had no gene match. CDR3 loop: CASSHRGQGTYTF. The CDR3 bases are TGTGCCAGCAGCCATCGCGGACAGGGGACCTACACCTTC.

In this sample, this clonotype turned up a few times. The rearrangement links TRBV5-5 to TRBJ2-4; 7 bases agree with TRBD2. In germline, CDR1 is SGHKS, CDR2 YYEKEE (reference sequence). This CDR3 comprises 14 residues. V lost 4 bases and J lost 8; bases outside the gene matches: 9. CDR3 in amino acids: CASSNPSGPDIQYF. CDR3 in DNA: TGTGCCAGCAGCAACCCTAGCGGCCCCGACATTCAGTACTTC. The variable domain in full, completed from reference TRBV5-5 and TRBJ2-4, reads DAGVTQSPTHLIKTRGQQVTLRCSPISGHKSVSWYQQVLGQGPQFIFQYYEKEERGRGNFPDRFSARQFPNYSSELNVNALLLGDSALYLCASSNPSGPDIQYFGAGTRLSVL.

This clonotype has just a few counts. The chain carries TRBV7-3 and TRBJ2-3; 7 bases are a match to TRBD2. J lost 2 bases, V lost 5 bases, and 4 bases had no gene match. The CDR3 covers 14 residues. CDR1 is SGHTA and CDR2 is FQGTGA in the germline V gene. The CDR3 region has the DNA TGTGCCAGCAGCCCTACTAGCGACACAGATACGCAGTATTTT. It specifies CASSPTSDTDTQYF.

V gene TRBV20-1 combines with J gene TRBJ2-5; 9 nucleotides match TRBD2. CDR1 and CDR2 from the germline V gene are DFQATT and SNEGSKA (reference sequence). V dropped 3 bases and J dropped 5; count of bases not matched to a gene: 4. The CDR3 has 13 amino acids. The CDR3 DNA is TGCAGTGCTAGGCTAGCGGGGAGGGAGACCCAGTACTTC. It codes for CSARLAGRETQYF.

This clonotype has ten or more counts. The chain joins TRBV10-2 to TRBJ2-3, with 10 bases matching TRBD2. Looked up from germline, CDR1 is WSHSY and CDR2 is SAAADI. The ends lost 6 bases at V and 4 bases at J; junction bases unmatched: 4. The CDR3 sequence is 14 residues long. The CDR3 DNA sequence: TGCGCCAGCAGCCCCGGGACTAGCGCAGATACGCAGTATTTT. Translating gives CASSPGTSADTQYF.

This clonotype was recorded many times. This sequence joins TRBV20-1 and TRBJ2-1; unclear D gene. This CDR3 spans 14 amino acids. Trimming removed 5 bases at V and 4 bases at J, with 15 bases between. The germline CDR1 and CDR2 sequences are DFQATT and SNEGSKA (reference sequence). The CDR3 DNA follows: TGCAGTGCTCCCGGACCCGTCGGATACAATGAGCAGTTCTTC. As protein: CSAPGPVGYNEQFF.

This clonotype has ten or more counts. The chain combines TRBV6-5 with TRBJ1-1, with 11 nucleotides matching TRBD1. Germline V gives CDR1 MNHEY, CDR2 SVGAGI. The CDR3 has 15 residues. The ends lost 1 base at V and 10 bases at J; junction bases unmatched: 8. As DNA, the CDR3 is TGTGCCAGCAGTTACTTAGGACAGGGGGCGGGCAGAGCTTTCTTT. Its translation is CASSYLGQGAGRAFF.

This chain uses TRBV5-6 with TRBJ2-7; D may be TRBD2 (5 bases). Germline CDR1 SGHDT, CDR2 YYEEEE. The V gene lost 4 bases and the J gene lost 7 bases, with 18 bases spanning the gap. The CDR3 runs 14 residues. The CDR3, as DNA: TGTGCCAGCAGCCAACCGGGCTTCTCGGGGGAGCAGTACTTC. Encoded protein: CASSQPGFSGEQYF. Complete variable domain (other parts from reference TRBV5-6 and TRBJ2-7): DAGVTQSPTHLIKTRGQQVTLRCSPKSGHDTVSWYQQALGQGPQFIFQYYEEEERQRGNFPDRFSGHQFPNYSSELNVNALLLGDSALYLCASSQPGFSGEQYFGPGTRLTVT.

The rearrangement joins TRBV28 to TRBJ1-6; 7 bases are shared with TRBD1. CDR1 is MDHEN, CDR2 SYDVKM, per germline. The trim removed 9 bases at V and 0 bases at J, leaving 11 bases unmatched. The CDR3 loop spans 17 amino acids. The CDR3 protein is CASRGQDLASYNSPLHF. For the CDR3, the DNA is TGTGCCAGTCGTGGACAGGACCTCGCCTCCTATAATTCACCCCTCCACTTT.

This clonotype was seen ten or more times. This chain uses TRBV6-2 or TRBV6-3 with TRBJ2-1, with TRBD1 identical over 9 bases. Trimming at V came to 0 bases and at J to 8 bases, leaving 8 bases not matched to a gene. CDR1 and CDR2 from the germline V gene are MNHEY and SVGEGT. The CDR3 is 16 residues long. In DNA form, the CDR3 reads TGTGCCAGCAGTTACTCCGGGACAGGGTATCGAGATGAGCAGTTCTTC. Translation gives CASSYSGTGYRDEQFF.

To note about this clonotype: This sequence may be a read error, since a much larger clone differs from it by one base. The chain employs TRBV7-2 and TRBJ2-2, with 9 nucleotides matching TRBD2. The CDR3 extends over 16 amino acids. Germline CDR1 SGHTA, CDR2 FQGNSA. The CDR3 sequence is CGSSPAGGLNTGELFF. CDR3 DNA sequence: TGTGGCAGCAGCCCCGCGGGGGGGCTGAACACCGGGGAGCTGTTTTTT.

Many counts were recorded for this clonotype. The chain links TRBV6-5 to TRBJ2-3; 7 bases are a match to TRBD1. This CDR3 region has 16 residues. J lost 0 bases, V lost 4 bases, and 7 bases had no gene match. The V gene's germline CDR1 is MNHEY and CDR2 SVGAGI. The chain's CDR3 is CASSSRTGASTDTQYF. The CDR3 DNA reads TGTGCCAGCAGTTCAAGGACAGGAGCTAGCACAGATACGCAGTATTTT.

Note on this clonotype: A much more abundant neighbour one base away suggests this may be a read error. This chain links TRBV6-2 or TRBV6-3 with TRBJ2-7; 11 nucleotides agree with TRBD2. The junction had 15 bases not matched to a gene; V was cut back by 2 bases and J by 3 bases. Germline V gene data show CDR1 as MNHEY and CDR2 as SVGEGT. The CDR3 extends over 19 amino acids. The CDR3 loop reads CASSYVAGASGRPYYEQYF. DNA of the CDR3: TGTGCCAGCAGTTACGTGGCGGGGGCTAGCGGGAGGCCCTACTACGAGCAGTACTTC.

This clonotype was seen many times. The CDR3 spells CASSSWTGRKNTGELFF. CDR3 coding DNA: TGTGCCAGCAGCTCATGGACAGGCCGTAAGAACACCGGGGAGCTGTTTTTT. The V gene is TRBV7-2, the J gene TRBJ2-2; 7 bases align to TRBD1. The CDR3 covers 17 residues. In germline, CDR1 is SGHTA, CDR2 FQGNSA. With V trimmed by 4 bases and J by 1 base, 9 bases remained unmatched.

This sequence joins TRBV28 and TRBJ2-7; the match to TRBD2 covers 7 bases. This CDR3 comprises 12 residues. CDR1 and CDR2 (germline): MDHEN, SYDVKM. V gave up 6 bases and J gave up 7 bases; unmatched junction bases: 6. CDR3 nucleotide sequence: TGTGCCAGCAGGTATAACGGGGGGGAGCAGTACTTC. Protein sequence: CASRYNGGEQYF.

This clonotype was found many times. The genes are TRBV7-9 and TRBJ2-7, with 8 bases that match TRBD2. CDR1 SEHNR and CDR2 FQNEAQ come from the germline V gene (reference sequence). Losses at the gene ends were 5 bases for V and 3 bases for J; bases not matched to a gene: 3. This CDR3 is built from 13 residues. The CDR3 loop reads CASSPGLGYEQYF. Written as DNA, the CDR3 is TGTGCCAGCAGCCCGGGACTAGGCTACGAGCAGTACTTC.

This clonotype was observed many times. The chain joins TRBV7-2 to TRBJ2-4; no clear D. Germline V gene data show CDR1 as SGHTA and CDR2 as FQGNSA. The V end lost 7 bases, the J end lost 6 bases, and 10 bases lay between the germline ends. The CDR3 consists of 12 residues. CDR3 amino acids: CASTPPSNIQYF. The CDR3 coding sequence is TGTGCCAGCACGCCCCCTTCAAACATTCAGTACTTC.

Regarding this clonotype: A much larger clone lies a single base off, so this may be a read error. CDR3 nucleotide sequence: TGCAGTGCTGGGGACGGCCACTATGGCTACACCTTC. Translated: CSAGDGHYGYTF. V and J are TRBV20-1 and TRBJ1-2; maybe TRBD1 (5 bases). CDR1 is DFQATT, CDR2 SNEGSKA, per germline (reference sequence). V was trimmed by 5 bases and J by 3 bases, leaving 10 bases between them. The CDR3 runs to 12 residues.

This clonotype was detected only a few times. This sequence joins TRBV12-3 or TRBV12-4 and TRBJ2-4; 8 bases fit TRBD2. The CDR3 is made up of 15 amino acids. J was trimmed by 2 bases and V by 5 bases; bases with no gene match: 5. The CDR3 DNA reads as TGTGCCAGCAGTAGCAGCGGGGGTACCAAAAACATTCAGTACTTC. Residues: CASSSSGGTKNIQYF.

Only a few counts were recorded for this clonotype. CDR3 sequence reads: CSARMDRNLYGYTF. The CDR3 DNA reads TGCAGTGCTAGAATGGACAGGAACCTCTATGGCTACACCTTC. V is TRBV20-1 and J is TRBJ1-2, with 7 bases lining up with TRBD1. This CDR3 region has 14 residues. Germline V CDR1 and CDR2: DFQATT, SNEGSKA (reference sequence). The J segment lost 4 bases and the V segment lost 2 bases, leaving 7 bases of the junction unmatched.

Turning to this clonotype: A far larger clone is one base from this, pointing to a likely read error. This chain links TRBV6-5 with TRBJ2-4; D may be TRBD2 (6 bases). The J call may be mistaken, given a closer DNA end match to TRBJ2-1. This CDR3 has 13 residues. CDR1 and CDR2 (germline): MNHEY, SVGAGI. CDR3 sequence reads: CASSSTSVSGQFF. CDR3 DNA sequence: TGTGCCAGCAGTTCGACTAGTGTCAGTGGGCAGTTCTTC.

There are many counts of this clonotype. This chain joins TRBV6-1 and TRBJ2-3; TRBD2 is a possible D gene (6 bases). This CDR3 contains 13 residues. Trimming cost V 5 bases and J 4 bases, with 10 bases left between them. Per germline, CDR1 MNHNS and CDR2 SASEGT. CDR3 bases: TGTGCCAGCAGTCCTACTAGCTCAGATACGCAGTATTTT. Protein product: CASSPTSSDTQYF.

The V call is TRBV19, the J call TRBJ1-1; D might be TRBD1 (5 bases). This CDR3 has 14 residues. The V gene's germline CDR1 is LNHDA and CDR2 SQIVND (reference sequence). With 5 bases removed from V and 1 base from J, the gap between germline ends came to 11 bases. The CDR3 region has the DNA TGTGCCAGTAGTCCGTCCGACAGGAACACTGAAGCTTTCTTT. It codes for CASSPSDRNTEAFF.